The rows below give T cell receptor beta chains drawn from one sample of a study of Ad26.COV2.S vaccination and SARS-CoV-2 variants. TCRdb keeps only in-frame clones here, not all; method: immunoSEQ multiplex PCR. The sample holds about 350,000 clones, roughly 90% seen once. The input for sequencing was peripheral blood, taken in a trial of Ad26.COV2.S vaccine versus placebo. The receptor set was obtained from a person between 18 and 60 years old who received the Ad26.COV2.S COVID-19 vaccine or a placebo. Each CDR3 is given with its conserved first and last residue. A D gene is named only where the DNA matches it firmly. The listing skips clone size in some rows; elsewhere it reads once, few, many or a size class.

clone_size	v_call	j_call	d_call	cdr3_aa	cdr3_nt
-	TRBV24-1	TRBJ2-1	-	CATSDFIGVQFF	TGTGCCACCAGTGATTTCATCGGTGTGCAGTTCTTC
-	TRBV3-1/TRBV3-2	TRBJ2-2	TRBD2	CASSPPGRAGELFF	TGTGCCAGCAGCCCCCCCGGGAGGGCCGGGGAGCTGTTTTTT
-	TRBV4-3	TRBJ1-1	-	CASESSEGAEAFF	TGCGCCAGCGAGTCATCCGAGGGGGCTGAAGCTTTCTTT
-	TRBV7-9	TRBJ2-3	-	CASSPLEGMDTQYF	TGTGCCAGCAGCCCACTAGAGGGGATGGATACGCAGTATTTT
-	TRBV7-9	TRBJ2-2	-	CASSLDPARVTGELFF	TGTGCCAGCAGCTTAGACCCAGCCAGGGTCACCGGGGAGCTGTTTTTT
-	TRBV19	TRBJ1-5	TRBD1	CASGTGGNSNQPQHF	TGTGCCTCAGGGACAGGGGGCAATAGCAATCAGCCCCAGCATTTT
-	TRBV4-1	TRBJ2-1	TRBD2	CASSQDGGYVFGEQFF	TGCGCCAGCAGCCAAGACGGGGGGTATGTTTTCGGTGAGCAGTTCTTC
-	TRBV7-2	TRBJ2-7	-	CASSPSPYEQYF	TGTGCCAGCAGCCCATCTCCCTACGAGCAGTACTTC
-	TRBV6-5	TRBJ2-1	-	CASSYGWGKSYNEQFF	TGTGCCAGCAGTTACGGGTGGGGTAAGTCCTACAATGAGCAGTTCTTC
-	TRBV4-3	TRBJ2-1	-	CASSQVSQVSHNEQFF	TGCGCCAGCAGCCAAGTGTCCCAAGTCTCCCACAATGAGCAGTTCTTC
many	TRBV30	TRBJ1-2	-	CAWSRQSYGYTF	TGTGCCTGGAGTAGACAGAGCTATGGCTACACCTTC
-	TRBV3-1/TRBV3-2	TRBJ2-5	TRBD2	CASRHAGGSQETQYF	TGTGCCAGCAGACACGCGGGGGGTTCCCAAGAGACCCAGTACTTC
-	TRBV5-8	TRBJ1-1	-	CASSRGLNTEAFF	TGTGCCAGCTCCCGGGGGTTGAACACTGAAGCTTTCTTT
once	TRBV19	TRBJ2-1	TRBD1	CASRLKGQGWGEQFF	TGTGCCAGTAGATTAAAGGGACAGGGTTGGGGTGAGCAGTTCTTC
-	TRBV4-1	TRBJ1-1	TRBD1	CASSQDGRGSEAFF	TGCGCCAGCAGCCAAGACGGCAGGGGGTCTGAAGCTTTCTTT
-	TRBV6-5	TRBJ2-2	-	CASSYRGGANTGELFF	TGTGCCAGCAGTTACCGAGGGGGAGCTAACACCGGGGAGCTGTTTTTT
-	TRBV9	TRBJ2-5	TRBD1	CASSVGRDRGRRVDETQYF	TGTGCCAGCAGCGTAGGCCGGGACAGGGGGCGCCGGGTTGACGAGACCCAGTACTTC
-	TRBV7-3	TRBJ2-1	-	CASSSHVGGATNEQFF	TGTGCCAGCAGCTCTCATGTTGGCGGGGCTACCAATGAGCAGTTCTTC
once	TRBV7-2	TRBJ2-1	-	CASSTGPYNEQFF	TGTGCCAGCAGCACGGGACCGTACAATGAGCAGTTCTTC
-	TRBV19	TRBJ1-1	TRBD1	CASSTRTGGSEAFF	TGTGCCAGTAGTACTAGGACAGGGGGCTCTGAAGCTTTCTTT
-	TRBV9	TRBJ2-1	-	CASSSSPSDNEQFF	TGTGCCAGCAGCTCTAGCCCTTCGGACAATGAGCAGTTCTTC
-	TRBV5-6	TRBJ1-2	TRBD1	CASSSRQGTYGYTF	TGTGCCAGCAGCTCAAGACAGGGTACCTATGGCTACACCTTC
-	TRBV7-2	TRBJ2-5	TRBD2	CASSPRLAGGRETQYF	TGTGCCAGCAGTCCCAGACTAGCGGGGGGCCGAGAGACCCAGTACTTC
-	TRBV3-1/TRBV3-2	TRBJ2-3	TRBD1	CASSFPGQGTDTQYF	TGTGCCAGCAGCTTTCCGGGACAGGGAACAGATACGCAGTATTTT
-	TRBV4-3	TRBJ1-6	TRBD1	CASSLSTGRASPLHF	TGCGCCAGCAGCCTTTCGACAGGGCGAGCTTCACCCCTCCACTTT
-	TRBV3-1/TRBV3-2	TRBJ1-5	-	CASSQTANQPQHF	TGTGCCAGCAGTCAGACAGCGAATCAGCCCCAGCATTTT
-	TRBV7-9	TRBJ2-3	-	CASNTAQSAGTTDTQYF	TGTGCCAGCAATACGGCCCAAAGTGCGGGGACCACAGATACGCAGTATTTT
-	TRBV27	TRBJ2-3	TRBD2	CASIGGGRRDTQYF	TGTGCCAGCATAGGTGGCGGGAGAAGAGATACGCAGTATTTT
-	TRBV9	TRBJ2-1	-	CASSVEGVSFNEQFF	TGTGCCAGCAGCGTTGAAGGAGTGAGTTTTAATGAGCAGTTCTTC
-	TRBV7-3	TRBJ1-6	-	CASSLKGRRNSPTPLHF	TGTGCCAGCAGCTTAAAGGGAAGGAGGAACAGCCCCACACCCCTCCACTTT
few	TRBV7-2	TRBJ2-1	-	CASSLHGRAASSYNEQFF	TGTGCCAGCAGCCTACACGGTCGGGCGGCCAGCTCCTACAATGAGCAGTTCTTC
-	TRBV29-1	TRBJ1-2	-	CSVENPHYGYTF	TGCAGCGTTGAGAATCCTCACTATGGCTACACCTTC
-	TRBV12-5	TRBJ2-3	TRBD2	CASGPWGSGAVGTTQYF	TGTGCTAGTGGTCCATGGGGTAGCGGGGCGGTAGGGACTACGCAGTATTTT
-	TRBV7-9	TRBJ2-1	-	CASTELTGRITFF	TGTGCCAGCACCGAGTTGACGGGCAGGATTACGTTCTTC
few	TRBV9	TRBJ2-2	-	CASSGVPGELFF	TGTGCCAGCAGCGGGGTCCCAGGGGAGCTGTTTTTT
-	TRBV29-1	TRBJ2-3	-	CSSDRGFGTDTQYF	TGCAGCTCTGATAGGGGGTTCGGCACAGATACGCAGTATTTT
-	TRBV3-1/TRBV3-2	TRBJ1-5	-	CASSQVAGVGQPQHF	TGTGCCAGCAGCCAAGTCGCAGGGGTGGGTCAGCCCCAGCATTTT